This TCR beta chain stems from a study of identical twins. The CDR3 totals 14 residues. Germline V gives CDR1 MDHEN, CDR2 SYDVKM. Deletions cut 5 bases from V and 7 bases from J, with 17 bases between. This clonotype has more than one count but fewer than ten. Carrying unique molecular identifiers, the cDNA also gained a universal primer site through template switching. TCRdb called the 5' RACE reads again in MiXCR, with one record for every CDR3 protein. The data hold a few hundred thousand distinct CDR3 sequences, with around 8.8% observed a single time. The sample also formed part of further work on yellow fever vaccine responses in identical twins.

Material: memory (CD45RO+) T cells sorted from blood. The chain is built from TRBV28 and TRBJ1-1, with D unresolved. The source is a woman younger than 30 in good health. The CDR3 reads CASSPRAVYHEAFF. The DNA of the CDR3 is TGTGCCAGCAGTCCTAGGGCAGTGTATCATGAAGCTTTCTTT.